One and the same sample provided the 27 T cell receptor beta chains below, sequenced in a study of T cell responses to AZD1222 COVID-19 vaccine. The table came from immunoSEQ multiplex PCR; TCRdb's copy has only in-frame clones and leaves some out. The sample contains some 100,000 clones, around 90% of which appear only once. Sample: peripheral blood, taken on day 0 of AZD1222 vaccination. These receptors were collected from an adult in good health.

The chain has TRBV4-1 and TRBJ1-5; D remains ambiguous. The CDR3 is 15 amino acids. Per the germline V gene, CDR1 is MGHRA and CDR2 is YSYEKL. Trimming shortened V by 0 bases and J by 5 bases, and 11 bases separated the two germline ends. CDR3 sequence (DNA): TGCGCCAGCAGCCAAGAGGAGGGATTCCATCAGCCCCAGCATTTT. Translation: CASSQEEGFHQPQHF.

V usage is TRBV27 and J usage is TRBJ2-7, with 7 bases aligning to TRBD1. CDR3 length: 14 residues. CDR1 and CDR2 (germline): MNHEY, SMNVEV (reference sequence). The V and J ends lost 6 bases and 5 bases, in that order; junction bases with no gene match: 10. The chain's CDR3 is CASSARQGPNEQYF. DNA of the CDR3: TGTGCCAGCAGCGCCCGACAGGGACCTAACGAGCAGTACTTC.

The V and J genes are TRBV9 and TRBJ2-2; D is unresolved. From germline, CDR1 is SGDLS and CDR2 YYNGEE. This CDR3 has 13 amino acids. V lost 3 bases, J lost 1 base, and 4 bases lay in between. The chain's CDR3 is CASSAGNTGELFF. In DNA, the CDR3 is TGTGCCAGCAGCGCGGGGAACACCGGGGAGCTGTTTTTT.

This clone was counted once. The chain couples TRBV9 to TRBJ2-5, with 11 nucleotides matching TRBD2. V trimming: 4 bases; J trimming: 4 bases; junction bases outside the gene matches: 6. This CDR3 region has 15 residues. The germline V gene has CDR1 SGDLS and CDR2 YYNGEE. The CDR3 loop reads CASSTSGGGSETQYF. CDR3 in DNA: TGTGCCAGCAGCACTAGCGGGGGAGGATCAGAGACCCAGTACTTC.

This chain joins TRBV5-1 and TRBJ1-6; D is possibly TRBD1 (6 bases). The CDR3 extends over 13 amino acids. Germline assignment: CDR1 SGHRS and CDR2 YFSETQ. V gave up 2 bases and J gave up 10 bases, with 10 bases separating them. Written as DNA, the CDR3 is TGCGCCAGCAGCTTACAGGGTCTCTCACCCCTCCACTTT. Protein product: CASSLQGLSPLHF. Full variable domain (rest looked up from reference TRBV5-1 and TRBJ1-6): KAGVTQTPRYLIKTRGQQVTLSCSPISGHRSVSWYQQTPGQGLQFLFEYFSETQRNKGNFPGRFSGRQFSNSRSEMNVSTLELGDSALYLCASSLQGLSPLHFGNGTRLTVT.

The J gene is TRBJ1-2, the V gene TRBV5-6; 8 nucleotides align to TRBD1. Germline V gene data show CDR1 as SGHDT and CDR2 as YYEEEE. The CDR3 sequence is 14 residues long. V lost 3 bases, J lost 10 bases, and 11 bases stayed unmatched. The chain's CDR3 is CASSSLDREDAYTF. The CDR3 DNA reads TGTGCCAGCAGCTCATTGGACAGGGAGGATGCCTACACCTTC.

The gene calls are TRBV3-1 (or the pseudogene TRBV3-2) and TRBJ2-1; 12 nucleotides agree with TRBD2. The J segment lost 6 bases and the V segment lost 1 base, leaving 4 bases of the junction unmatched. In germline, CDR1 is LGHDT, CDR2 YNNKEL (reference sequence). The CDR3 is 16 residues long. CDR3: CASSQVSGLAGNEQFF. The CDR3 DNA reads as TGTGCCAGCAGCCAAGTGTCGGGACTAGCGGGCAATGAGCAGTTCTTC.

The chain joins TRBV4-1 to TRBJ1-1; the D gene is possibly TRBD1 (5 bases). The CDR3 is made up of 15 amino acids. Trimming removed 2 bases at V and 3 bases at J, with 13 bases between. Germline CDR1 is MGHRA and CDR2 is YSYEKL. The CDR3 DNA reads TGCGCCAGCAGCCAAAATGCAGGGAGCTACACTGAAGCTTTCTTT. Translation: CASSQNAGSYTEAFF.

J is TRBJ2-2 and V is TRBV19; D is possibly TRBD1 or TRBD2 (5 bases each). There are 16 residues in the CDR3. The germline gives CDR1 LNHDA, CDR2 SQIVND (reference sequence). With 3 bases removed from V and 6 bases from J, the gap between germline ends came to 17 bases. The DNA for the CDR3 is TGTGCCAGTAGTATGTCGTCAGGGATGGGAGCCGGGGAGCTGTTTTTT. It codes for CASSMSSGMGAGELFF. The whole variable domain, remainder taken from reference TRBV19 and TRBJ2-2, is DGGITQSPKYLFRKEGQNVTLSCEQNLNHDAMYWYRQDPGQGLRLIYYSQIVNDFQKGDIAEGYSVSREKKESFPLTVTSAQKNPTAFYLCASSMSSGMGAGELFFGEGSRLTVL.

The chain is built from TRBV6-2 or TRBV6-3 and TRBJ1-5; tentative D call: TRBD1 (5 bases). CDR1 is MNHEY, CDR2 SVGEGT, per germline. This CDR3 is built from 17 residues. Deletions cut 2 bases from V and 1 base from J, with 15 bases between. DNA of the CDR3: TGTGCCAGCAGTTACGGGAGGGGCAGAGGAAGCAATCAGCCCCAGCATTTT. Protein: CASSYGRGRGSNQPQHF.

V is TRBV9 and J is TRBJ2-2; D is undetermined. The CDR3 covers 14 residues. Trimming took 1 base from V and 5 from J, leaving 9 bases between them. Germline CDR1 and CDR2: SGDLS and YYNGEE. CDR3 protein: CASSVYYATGELFF. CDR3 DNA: TGTGCCAGCAGCGTATATTACGCTACCGGGGAGCTGTTTTTT.

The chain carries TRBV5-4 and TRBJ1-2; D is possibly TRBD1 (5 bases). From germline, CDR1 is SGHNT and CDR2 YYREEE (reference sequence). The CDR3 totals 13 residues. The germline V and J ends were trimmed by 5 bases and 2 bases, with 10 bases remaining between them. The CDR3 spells CASRPDRNYGYTF. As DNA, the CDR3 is TGTGCCAGCAGACCTGACAGAAACTATGGCTACACCTTC.

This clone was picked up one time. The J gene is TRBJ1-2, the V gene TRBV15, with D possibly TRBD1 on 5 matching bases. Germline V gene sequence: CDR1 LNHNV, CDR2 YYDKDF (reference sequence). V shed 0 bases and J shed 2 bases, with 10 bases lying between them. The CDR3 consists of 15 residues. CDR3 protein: CATSRDQGANYGYTF. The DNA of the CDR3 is TGTGCCACCAGCAGAGATCAGGGCGCCAACTATGGCTACACCTTC. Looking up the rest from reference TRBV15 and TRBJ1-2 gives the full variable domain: DAMVIQNPRYQVTQFGKPVTLSCSQTLNHNVMYWYQQKSSQAPKLLFHYYDKDFNNEADTPDNFQSRRPNTSFCFLDIRSPGLGDTAMYLCATSRDQGANYGYTFGSGTRLTVV.

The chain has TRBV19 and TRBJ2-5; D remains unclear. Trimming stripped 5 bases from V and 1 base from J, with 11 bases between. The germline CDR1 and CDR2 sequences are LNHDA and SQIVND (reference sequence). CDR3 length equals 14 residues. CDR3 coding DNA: TGTGCCAGTAGTGTCTCTATGACCCAAGAGACCCAGTACTTC. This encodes CASSVSMTQETQYF.

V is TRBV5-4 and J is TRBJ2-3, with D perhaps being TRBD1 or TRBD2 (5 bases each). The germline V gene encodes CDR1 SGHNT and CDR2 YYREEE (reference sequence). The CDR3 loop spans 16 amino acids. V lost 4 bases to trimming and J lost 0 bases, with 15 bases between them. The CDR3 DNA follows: TGTGCCAGCAGCCGCCCCGGGACCGAGAGCACAGATACGCAGTATTTT. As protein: CASSRPGTESTDTQYF.

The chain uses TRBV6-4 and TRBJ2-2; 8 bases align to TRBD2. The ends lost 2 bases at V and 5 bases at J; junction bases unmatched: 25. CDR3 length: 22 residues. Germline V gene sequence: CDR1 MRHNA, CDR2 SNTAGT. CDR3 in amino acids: CASSDGGISSGILTAETGELFF. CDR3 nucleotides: TGTGCCAGCAGTGACGGGGGGATTAGTAGCGGGATCCTGACGGCTGAGACCGGGGAGCTGTTTTTT.

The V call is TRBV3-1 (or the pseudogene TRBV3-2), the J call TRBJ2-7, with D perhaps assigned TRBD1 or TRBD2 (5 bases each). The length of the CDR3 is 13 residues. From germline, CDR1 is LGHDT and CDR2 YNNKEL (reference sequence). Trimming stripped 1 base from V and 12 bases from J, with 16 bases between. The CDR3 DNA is TGTGCCAGCAGCCAAGGTGACAGCGGTTCTGGGTACTTC. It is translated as CASSQGDSGSGYF.

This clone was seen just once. The CDR3 sequence is CASSVVWGLEGDTQYF. CDR3 bases: TGTGCCAGCAGCGTAGTTTGGGGGTTGGAGGGAGATACGCAGTATTTT. V is TRBV9 and J is TRBJ2-3; D might be TRBD2 (6 bases). This CDR3 comprises 16 residues. V shed 0 bases and J shed 5 bases, with 16 bases lying between them. The V gene's germline CDR1 is SGDLS and CDR2 YYNGEE.

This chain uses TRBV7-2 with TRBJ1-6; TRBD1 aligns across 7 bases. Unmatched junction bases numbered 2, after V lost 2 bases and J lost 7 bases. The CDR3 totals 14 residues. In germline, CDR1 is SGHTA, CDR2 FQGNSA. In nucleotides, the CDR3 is TGTGCCAGCAGCTTATCGGGACAGAATTCACCCCTCCACTTT. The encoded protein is CASSLSGQNSPLHF.

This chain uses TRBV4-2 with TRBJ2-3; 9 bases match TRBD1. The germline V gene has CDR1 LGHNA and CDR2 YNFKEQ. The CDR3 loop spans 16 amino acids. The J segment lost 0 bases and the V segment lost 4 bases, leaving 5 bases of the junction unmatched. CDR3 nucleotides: TGTGCCAGCAGCCGCGCGGGACAGGGTAGCACAGATACGCAGTATTTT. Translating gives CASSRAGQGSTDTQYF.

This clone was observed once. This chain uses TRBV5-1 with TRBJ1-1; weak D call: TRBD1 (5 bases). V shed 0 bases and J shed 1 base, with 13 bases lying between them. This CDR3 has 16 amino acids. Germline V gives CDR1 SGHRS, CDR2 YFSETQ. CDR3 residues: CASSLEWGARNTEAFF. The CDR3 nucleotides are TGCGCCAGCAGCTTGGAATGGGGCGCGAGGAACACTGAAGCTTTCTTT.

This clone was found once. CDR3 nucleotide sequence: TGCGCCAGCAGCCAAGCGGTGGACGGAGAGCAGTTCTTC. It specifies CASSQAVDGEQFF. This chain uses TRBV4-3 with TRBJ2-1; D is ambiguous. Germline values: CDR1 LGHNA, CDR2 YSLEER. The V end was cut by 1 base, the J end by 10 bases, with 11 bases between. The CDR3 spans 13 residues.

The CDR3 region has the DNA TGTGCCAGTAGTATATCAGGCGGCGACACTGAAGCTTTCTTT. Translation gives CASSISGGDTEAFF. The chain couples TRBV19 to TRBJ1-1; D remains ambiguous. Germline loops: CDR1 LNHDA, CDR2 SQIVND (reference sequence). This CDR3 has 14 residues. Trimming stripped 2 bases from V and 3 bases from J, with 10 bases between.

The chain's CDR3 is CASSPGTSTRSTDTQYF. The CDR3 DNA sequence: TGCGCCAGCAGCCCAGGGACTAGCACCCGAAGCACAGATACGCAGTATTTT. The V gene is TRBV5-1, the J gene TRBJ2-3; the match to TRBD2 covers 9 bases. The germline gives CDR1 SGHRS, CDR2 YFSETQ. V gave up 4 bases and J gave up 0 bases; unmatched junction bases: 9. The CDR3 runs 17 residues.

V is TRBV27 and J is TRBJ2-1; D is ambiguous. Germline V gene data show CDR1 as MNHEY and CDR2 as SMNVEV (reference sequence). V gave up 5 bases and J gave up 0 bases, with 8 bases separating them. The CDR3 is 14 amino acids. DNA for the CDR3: TGTGCCAGCAGTCCCCAAGTCTCCTACAATGAGCAGTTCTTC. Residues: CASSPQVSYNEQFF.

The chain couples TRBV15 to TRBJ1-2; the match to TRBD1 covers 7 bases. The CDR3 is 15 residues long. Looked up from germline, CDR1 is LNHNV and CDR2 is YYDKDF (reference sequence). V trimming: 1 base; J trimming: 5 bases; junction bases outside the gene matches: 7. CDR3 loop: CATSRVRGTVYGYTF. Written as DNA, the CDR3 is TGTGCCACCAGCAGAGTAAGGGGGACAGTTTATGGCTACACCTTC. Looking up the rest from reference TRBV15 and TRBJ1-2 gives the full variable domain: DAMVIQNPRYQVTQFGKPVTLSCSQTLNHNVMYWYQQKSSQAPKLLFHYYDKDFNNEADTPDNFQSRRPNTSFCFLDIRSPGLGDTAMYLCATSRVRGTVYGYTFGSGTRLTVV.

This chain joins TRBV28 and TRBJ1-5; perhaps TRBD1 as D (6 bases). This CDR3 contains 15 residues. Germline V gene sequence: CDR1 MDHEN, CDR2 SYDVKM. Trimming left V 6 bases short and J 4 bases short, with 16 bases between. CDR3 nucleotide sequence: TGTGCCAGCAGCCCAAAGGCAGGGGCTAATCAGCCCCAGCATTTT. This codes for CASSPKAGANQPQHF.